What follows is one T cell receptor beta chain and its context. No antigen is known for it. The data were obtained in a study of cytomegalovirus exposure and HLA in healthy donors. Vbeta (60) and Jbeta (13) primers were used in the PCR. Libraries were prepared by immunoSEQ multiplex PCR; TCRdb keeps only in-frame clonotypes and omits some of them. The data contain approximately 160,000 clones, around 75% of them singletons. Findings and limits, study-wide: Most TCR sequences proved rare, with some public TCRs found in many donors. Common viral pathogens seemed to be connected with several of the most significant clusters, according to a later analysis.

Germline V gene lookup returns CDR1 SNHLY and CDR2 FYNNEI. This CDR3 has 13 amino acids. The J segment lost 11 bases and the V segment lost 7 bases, leaving 11 bases of the junction unmatched. The material sequenced was PBMCs. The chain uses TRBV2 and TRBJ1-1; 9 bases map to TRBD1. This TCR was sampled from a woman aged 45-59 years in good health and CMV-seropositive. As DNA, the CDR3 is TGTGCCAGCATCCCGGGACAGGGTTTTGTGGCTTTCTTT. This codes for CASIPGQGFVAFF. The complete variable domain, with remaining parts taken from reference TRBV2 and TRBJ1-1, reads EPEVTQTPSHQVTQMGQEVILRCVPISNHLYFYWYRQILGQKVEFLVSFYNNEISEKSEIFDDQFSVERPDGSNFTLKIRSTKLEDSAMYFCASIPGQGFVAFFGQGTRLTVV.